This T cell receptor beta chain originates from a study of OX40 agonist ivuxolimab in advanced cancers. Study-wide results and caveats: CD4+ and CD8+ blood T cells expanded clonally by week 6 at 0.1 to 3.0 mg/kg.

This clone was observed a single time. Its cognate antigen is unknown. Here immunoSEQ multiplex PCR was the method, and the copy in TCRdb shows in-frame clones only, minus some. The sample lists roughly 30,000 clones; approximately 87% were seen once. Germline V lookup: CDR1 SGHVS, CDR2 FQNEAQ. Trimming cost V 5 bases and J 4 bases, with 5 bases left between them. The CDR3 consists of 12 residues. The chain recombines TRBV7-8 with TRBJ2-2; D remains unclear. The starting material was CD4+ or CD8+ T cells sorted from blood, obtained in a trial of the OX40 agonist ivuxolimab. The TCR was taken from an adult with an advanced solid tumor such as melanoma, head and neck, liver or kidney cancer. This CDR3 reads CASSLITGELFF. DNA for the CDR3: TGTGCCAGCAGCCTAATCACCGGGGAGCTGTTTTTT.